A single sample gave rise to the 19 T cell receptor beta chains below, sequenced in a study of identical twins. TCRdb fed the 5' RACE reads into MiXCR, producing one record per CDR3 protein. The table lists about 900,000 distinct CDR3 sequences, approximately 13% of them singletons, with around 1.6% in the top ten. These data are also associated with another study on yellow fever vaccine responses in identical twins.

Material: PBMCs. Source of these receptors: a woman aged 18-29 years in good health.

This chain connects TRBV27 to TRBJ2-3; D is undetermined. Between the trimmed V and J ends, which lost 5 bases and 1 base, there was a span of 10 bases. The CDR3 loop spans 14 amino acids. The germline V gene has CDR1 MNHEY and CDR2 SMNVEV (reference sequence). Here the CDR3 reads CASSPLIRTDTQYF. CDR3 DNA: TGTGCCAGCAGTCCCCTAATCCGCACAGATACGCAGTATTTT.

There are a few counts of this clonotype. CDR3 protein: CASSLALRGPYEQYV. In nucleotides, the CDR3 is TGTGCCAGCAGCTTGGCCCTGCGGGGTCCCTACGAGCAGTACGTC. The chain uses TRBV5-5 and TRBJ2-7; D possibly corresponds to TRBD2 (6 bases). This CDR3 is built from 15 residues. Trimming took off 0 bases at V and 2 bases at J, with 12 bases between the two ends. The germline V gene encodes CDR1 SGHKS and CDR2 YYEKEE (reference sequence).

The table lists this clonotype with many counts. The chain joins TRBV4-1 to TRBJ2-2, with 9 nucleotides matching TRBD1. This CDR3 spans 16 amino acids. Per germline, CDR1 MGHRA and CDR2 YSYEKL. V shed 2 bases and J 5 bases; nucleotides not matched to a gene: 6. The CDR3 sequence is CASSQFGQGSTGELFF. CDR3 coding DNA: TGCGCCAGCAGCCAATTTGGACAGGGGAGTACCGGGGAGCTGTTTTTT.

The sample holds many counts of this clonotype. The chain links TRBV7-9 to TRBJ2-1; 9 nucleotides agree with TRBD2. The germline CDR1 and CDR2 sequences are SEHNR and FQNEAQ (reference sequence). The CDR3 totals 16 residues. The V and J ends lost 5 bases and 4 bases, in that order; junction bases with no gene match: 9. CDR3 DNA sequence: TGTGCCAGCAGCCCTACGACTAGCGGCTTATACAATGAGCAGTTCTTC. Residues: CASSPTTSGLYNEQFF.

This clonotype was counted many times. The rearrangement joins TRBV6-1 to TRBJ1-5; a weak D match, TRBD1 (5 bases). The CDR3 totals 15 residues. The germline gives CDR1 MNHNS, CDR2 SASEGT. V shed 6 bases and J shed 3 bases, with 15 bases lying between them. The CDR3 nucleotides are TGTGCCAGCAGCACTTCGGGGGGATACAATCAGCCCCAGCATTTT. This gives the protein CASSTSGGYNQPQHF.

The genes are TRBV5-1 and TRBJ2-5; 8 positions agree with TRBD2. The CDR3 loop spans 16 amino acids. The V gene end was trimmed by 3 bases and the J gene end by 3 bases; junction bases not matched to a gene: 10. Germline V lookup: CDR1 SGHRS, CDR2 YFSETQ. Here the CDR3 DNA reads TGCGCCAGCAGCTCTATAGCGGGGTTAGCAAAAGAGACCCAGTACTTC. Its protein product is CASSSIAGLAKETQYF.

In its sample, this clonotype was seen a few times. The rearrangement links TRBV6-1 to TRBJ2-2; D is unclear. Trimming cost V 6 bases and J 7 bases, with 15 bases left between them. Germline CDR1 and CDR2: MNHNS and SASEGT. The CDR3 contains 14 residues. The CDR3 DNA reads TGTGCCAGCAGCCCAGAGGCCGGGTACGGGGAGCTGTTTTTT. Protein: CASSPEAGYGELFF.

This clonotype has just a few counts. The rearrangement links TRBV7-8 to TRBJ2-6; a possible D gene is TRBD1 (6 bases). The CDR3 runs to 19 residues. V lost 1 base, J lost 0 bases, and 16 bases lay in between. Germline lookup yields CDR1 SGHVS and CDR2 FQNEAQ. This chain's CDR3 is CASSLVRDTEFSGANVLTF. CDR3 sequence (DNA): TGTGCCAGCAGCTTAGTCCGGGACACCGAATTCTCTGGGGCCAACGTCCTGACTTTC.

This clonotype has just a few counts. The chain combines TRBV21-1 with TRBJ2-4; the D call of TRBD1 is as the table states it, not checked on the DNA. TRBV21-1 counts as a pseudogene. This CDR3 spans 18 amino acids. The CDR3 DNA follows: TGTGCCAGCAGCACCCCGGTTTCTCCGGACCTAGCCAAAAACATTCAGTACTTC. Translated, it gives CASSTPVSPDLAKNIQYF.

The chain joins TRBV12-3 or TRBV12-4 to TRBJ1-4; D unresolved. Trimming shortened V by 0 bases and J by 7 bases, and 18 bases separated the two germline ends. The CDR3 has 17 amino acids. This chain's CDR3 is CASSLAVSRLIGEKLFF. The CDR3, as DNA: TGTGCCAGCAGTTTAGCGGTATCCCGGCTTATTGGTGAAAAACTGTTTTTT.

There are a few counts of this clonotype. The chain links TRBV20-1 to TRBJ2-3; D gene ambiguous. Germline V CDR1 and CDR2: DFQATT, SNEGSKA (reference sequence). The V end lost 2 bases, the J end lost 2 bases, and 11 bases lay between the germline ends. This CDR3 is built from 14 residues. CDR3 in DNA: TGCAGTGCTAGACCCTGGGGTGCCACAGATACGCAGTATTTT. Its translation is CSARPWGATDTQYF.

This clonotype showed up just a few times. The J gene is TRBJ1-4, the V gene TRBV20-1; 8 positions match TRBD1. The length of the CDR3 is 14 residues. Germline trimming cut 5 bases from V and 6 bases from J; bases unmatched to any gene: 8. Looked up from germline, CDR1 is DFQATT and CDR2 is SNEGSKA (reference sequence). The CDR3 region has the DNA TGCAGTGCTTTACCGGGACAGGAGGATGAAAAACTGTTTTTT. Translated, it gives CSALPGQEDEKLFF.

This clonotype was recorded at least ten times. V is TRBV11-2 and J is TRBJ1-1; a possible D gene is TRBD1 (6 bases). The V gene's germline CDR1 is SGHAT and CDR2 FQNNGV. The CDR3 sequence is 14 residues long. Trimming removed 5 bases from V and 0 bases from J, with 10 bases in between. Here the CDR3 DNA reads TGTGCCAGCAGCCGTGGGACAATGAACACTGAAGCTTTCTTT. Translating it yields CASSRGTMNTEAFF.

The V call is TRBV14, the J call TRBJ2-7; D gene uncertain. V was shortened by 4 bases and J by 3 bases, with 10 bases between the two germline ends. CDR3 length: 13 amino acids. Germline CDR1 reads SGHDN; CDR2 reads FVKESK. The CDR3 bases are TGTGCCAGCAGCCGCGGCCTCAGCTACGAGCAGTACGTC. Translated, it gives CASSRGLSYEQYV.

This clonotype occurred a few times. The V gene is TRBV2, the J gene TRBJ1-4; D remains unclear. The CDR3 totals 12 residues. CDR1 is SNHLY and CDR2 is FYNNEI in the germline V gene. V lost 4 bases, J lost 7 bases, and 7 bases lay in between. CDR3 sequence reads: CASSAVLEKLFF. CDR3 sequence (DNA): TGTGCCAGCAGTGCGGTTCTTGAAAAACTGTTTTTT.

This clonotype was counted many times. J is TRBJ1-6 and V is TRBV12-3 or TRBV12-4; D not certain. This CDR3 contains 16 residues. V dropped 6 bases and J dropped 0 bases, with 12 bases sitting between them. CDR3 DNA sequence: TGTGCCAGCAGGGAGGAGTTGGGCTCCTATAATTCACCCCTCCACTTT. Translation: CASREELGSYNSPLHF.

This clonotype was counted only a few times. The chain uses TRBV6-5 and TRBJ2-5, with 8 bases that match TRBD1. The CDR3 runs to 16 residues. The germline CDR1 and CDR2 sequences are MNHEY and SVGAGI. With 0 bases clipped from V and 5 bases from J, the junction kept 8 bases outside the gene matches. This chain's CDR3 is CASSYSTGQGEETQYF. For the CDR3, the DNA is TGTGCCAGCAGTTACTCGACCGGACAGGGTGAGGAGACCCAGTACTTC.

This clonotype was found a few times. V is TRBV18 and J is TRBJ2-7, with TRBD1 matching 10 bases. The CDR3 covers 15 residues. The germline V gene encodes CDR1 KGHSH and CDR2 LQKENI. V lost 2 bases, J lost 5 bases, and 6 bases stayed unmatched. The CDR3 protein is CASSPGGTGVHEQYV. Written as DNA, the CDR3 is TGTGCCAGCTCACCAGGAGGGACAGGGGTTCACGAGCAGTACGTC.

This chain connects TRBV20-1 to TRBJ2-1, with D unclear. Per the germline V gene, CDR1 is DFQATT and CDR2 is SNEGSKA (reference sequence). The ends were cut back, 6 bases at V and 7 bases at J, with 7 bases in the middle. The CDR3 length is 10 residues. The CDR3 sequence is CSAIKNEQFF. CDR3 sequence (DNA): TGCAGTGCAATTAAGAATGAGCAGTTCTTC.